Following are 29 T cell receptor beta chains from one sample sequenced in a study of cytomegalovirus exposure and HLA in healthy donors. Researchers ran the PCR with 60 Vbeta and 13 Jbeta primers. Clones were read by immunoSEQ multiplex PCR, and TCRdb kept only the in-frame ones, dropping some. Of approximately 150,000 clones detected, 80% to 90% appear once; the ten largest clones hold 3.5% to 4.5%. The sample comprised PBMCs. All receptors come from a woman between 35 and 50 years old in good health and CMV-seropositive.

The chain recombines TRBV11-2 with TRBJ1-1; D is undetermined. V was shortened by 3 bases and J by 8 bases, with 7 bases between the two germline ends. The V gene's germline CDR1 is SGHAT and CDR2 FQNNGV. The CDR3 consists of 11 residues. The CDR3 loop is CASSLGREAFF. CDR3 sequence (DNA): TGTGCCAGCAGCTTGGGCAGGGAAGCTTTCTTT.

The chain employs TRBV7-9 and TRBJ2-1; TRBD2 aligns across 8 bases. The CDR3 loop spans 19 amino acids. Germline loops: CDR1 SEHNR, CDR2 FQNEAQ (reference sequence). J gave up 5 bases and V 2 bases, and 17 bases lay outside the gene matches. In nucleotides, the CDR3 is TGTGCCAGCAGCTTATCCCTGGTCCCAGCGGGAGAGGTGGACAATGAGCAGTTCTTC. Its protein product is CASSLSLVPAGEVDNEQFF.

This clone was observed once. The rearrangement uses TRBV29-1 and TRBJ2-1; 7 bases fit TRBD1. This CDR3 spans 14 amino acids. Unmatched junction bases numbered 4, after V lost 5 bases and J lost 0 bases. Germline V CDR1 and CDR2: SQVTM, ANQGSEA. CDR3 region: CSVLGDSSYNEQFF. The CDR3 DNA follows: TGCAGCGTTCTGGGGGACAGCTCCTACAATGAGCAGTTCTTC.

The V and J genes are TRBV5-1 and TRBJ1-1; D uncertain. From germline, CDR1 is SGHRS and CDR2 YFSETQ. V was pared by 3 bases and J by 5 bases, with 11 bases between. The CDR3 totals 13 residues. The CDR3 coding sequence is TGCGCCAGCAGCTCGGGAGGTACGACTGAAGCTTTCTTT. Translating gives CASSSGGTTEAFF.

This chain uses TRBV5-5 with TRBJ1-6; 9 bases line up with TRBD1. This CDR3 spans 17 amino acids. Trimming removed 4 bases from V and 9 bases from J; junction bases left unmatched: 14. CDR1 SGHKS and CDR2 YYEKEE come from the germline V gene (reference sequence). CDR3 region: CASSALVGTGRGSPLHF. The CDR3 nucleotides are TGTGCCAGCAGCGCTTTAGTGGGGACAGGGAGAGGTTCACCCCTCCACTTT.

V gene TRBV28 combines with J gene TRBJ1-2, with 10 bases aligning to TRBD1. The CDR3 is 14 residues long. After removal of 11 bases from V and 6 bases from J, the junction contained 12 bases not matched to a gene. Germline-derived CDR1 and CDR2 are MDHEN and SYDVKM. The chain's CDR3 is CALLSRTGGDGYTF. CDR3 DNA: TGTGCCCTACTTTCGAGGACAGGGGGGGATGGCTACACCTTC.

Details on this clone: A read error may account for a junction end that differs from germline. This sequence joins TRBV7-9 and TRBJ2-5, with TRBD2 matching over 7 bases. Germline V lookup: CDR1 SEHNR, CDR2 FQNEAQ (reference sequence). This CDR3 has 14 amino acids. The CDR3 loop is CSSSLLASPATQYF. The CDR3 DNA follows: TGTTCCAGCAGCCTACTAGCGTCTCCAGCGACCCAGTACTTC. Full variable domain (missing parts from reference TRBV7-9 and TRBJ2-5): DTGVSQNPRHKITKRGQNVTFRCDPISEHNRLYWYRQTLGQGPEFLTYFQNEAQLEKSRLLSDRFSAERPKGSFSTLEIQRTEQGDSAMYLCSSSLLASPATQYFGPGTRLLVL.

As regards this clone: This sample includes further DNA sequences coding for the same CDR3. The chain links TRBV19 to TRBJ2-3; D is ambiguous. The CDR3 extends over 13 amino acids. Trimming took 6 bases from V and 0 from J, leaving 7 bases between them. Looked up from germline, CDR1 is LNHDA and CDR2 is SQIVND (reference sequence). The CDR3 loop is CASSGSSTDTQYF. The CDR3 nucleotides read TGTGCCAGTAGCGGGTCTAGCACAGATACGCAGTATTTT. The variable domain in full, with the rest retrieved from reference TRBV19 and TRBJ2-3, is DGGITQSPKYLFRKEGQNVTLSCEQNLNHDAMYWYRQDPGQGLRLIYYSQIVNDFQKGDIAEGYSVSREKKESFPLTVTSAQKNPTAFYLCASSGSSTDTQYFGPGTRLTVL.

The chain is built from TRBV18 and TRBJ1-1; D is unclear. Trimming left V 2 bases short and J 1 base short, with 5 bases between. The germline gives CDR1 KGHSH, CDR2 LQKENI. This CDR3 region has 13 residues. The CDR3 nucleotides read TGTGCCAGCTCACCAGCGGAGAACACTGAAGCTTTCTTT. This encodes CASSPAENTEAFF.

V is TRBV6-6 and J is TRBJ1-3; perhaps TRBD1 as D (6 bases). The CDR3 spans 13 residues. The V end lost 5 bases, the J end lost 2 bases, and 7 bases lay between the germline ends. Per germline, CDR1 MNHNY and CDR2 SVGAGI (reference sequence). This chain's CDR3 is CASSRDTGNTIYF. In nucleotides, the CDR3 is TGTGCCAGCAGTCGGGACACTGGAAACACCATATATTTT.

This clone came up a few times. This chain uses TRBV5-4 with TRBJ2-1; TRBD2 aligns across 7 bases. V was clipped by 7 bases and J by 5 bases; unmatched bases: 12. The length of the CDR3 is 15 residues. The germline gives CDR1 SGHNT, CDR2 YYREEE (reference sequence). The CDR3 nucleotides are TGTGCCAGCGGTGGGGTGGCTAGCGGAAACAATGAGCAGTTCTTC. Protein product: CASGGVASGNNEQFF.

The chain carries TRBV10-3 and TRBJ2-3; 11 nucleotides line up with TRBD2. From germline, CDR1 is ENHRY and CDR2 SYGVKD. The CDR3 is 16 amino acids. V shed 6 bases and J 3 bases; nucleotides not matched to a gene: 8. CDR3 protein: CAIRASGGPRTDTQYF. The CDR3, as DNA: TGTGCCATCAGGGCTAGCGGGGGGCCGAGAACAGATACGCAGTATTTT.

This rearrangement joins TRBV11-2 to TRBJ2-7, with D unresolved. CDR3 length: 13 amino acids. Germline V gene sequence: CDR1 SGHAT, CDR2 FQNNGV. Deletions cut 1 base from V and 0 bases from J, with 4 bases between. This CDR3 reads CASSLGASYEQYF. CDR3 nucleotides: TGTGCCAGCAGCTTAGGGGCCTCCTACGAGCAGTACTTC.

The V call is TRBV9, the J call TRBJ2-1; the D gene is possibly TRBD2 (5 bases). In germline, CDR1 is SGDLS, CDR2 YYNGEE. Trimming cost V 1 base and J 9 bases, with 8 bases left between them. CDR3 length: 12 amino acids. CDR3 protein: CASSVMAGEQFF. CDR3 DNA: TGTGCCAGCAGCGTAATGGCGGGTGAGCAGTTCTTC.

On this clone: Germline is not matched at one junction end, which may reflect a read error. The genes are TRBV7-9 and TRBJ1-1; D is ambiguous. Per the germline V gene, CDR1 is SEHNR and CDR2 is FQNEAQ (reference sequence). The CDR3 length is 15 residues. The CDR3 is CSSSSPGFENTEAFF. DNA for the CDR3: TGTTCCAGCAGCTCACCGGGGTTCGAAAACACTGAAGCTTTCTTT.

The V call is TRBV5-1, the J call TRBJ2-1, with D possibly TRBD2 on 5 matching bases. V dropped 4 bases and J dropped 8 bases, with 13 bases sitting between them. Germline V CDR1 and CDR2: SGHRS, YFSETQ. CDR3 size: 13 residues. In DNA form, the CDR3 reads TGCGCCAGCAGCCCAGGAGGATTTTATGAGCAGTTCTTC. Translating it yields CASSPGGFYEQFF.

This clone occurred once. J is TRBJ2-5 and V is TRBV30, with 8 bases identical to TRBD1. Unmatched junction bases numbered 11, after V lost 5 bases and J lost 0 bases. Per the germline V gene, CDR1 is GTSNPN and CDR2 is SVGIG (reference sequence). The CDR3 has 16 residues. The CDR3 spells CAWSRSDREYQETQYF. The CDR3 DNA is TGTGCCTGGTCCAGGTCGGACAGGGAGTACCAAGAGACCCAGTACTTC.

This clone was detected only a few times. The chain has TRBV6-5 and TRBJ2-3, with TRBD1 matching over 10 bases. The CDR3 runs to 14 residues. CDR1 MNHEY and CDR2 SVGAGI come from the germline V gene. V shed 6 bases and J 4 bases; nucleotides not matched to a gene: 4. Here the CDR3 DNA reads TGTGCCAGCAGGCGGGACAGGGGACCAGATACGCAGTATTTT. It is translated as CASRRDRGPDTQYF.

V and J are TRBV6-6 and TRBJ2-5, with TRBD2 matching over 8 bases. The CDR3 is made up of 15 amino acids. Per germline, CDR1 MNHNY and CDR2 SVGAGI (reference sequence). Trimming at V came to 2 bases and at J to 11 bases, leaving 13 bases not matched to a gene. The CDR3 here is CASSYPLAGTQEQYF. The CDR3 DNA reads TGTGCCAGCAGTTACCCTTTAGCGGGGACACAGGAGCAGTACTTC.

The chain is built from TRBV7-2 and TRBJ2-7; a weak D match, TRBD1 (6 bases). Looked up from germline, CDR1 is SGHTA and CDR2 is FQGNSA. The CDR3 is made up of 15 amino acids. Trimming cost V 4 bases and J 3 bases, with 16 bases left between them. The CDR3 sequence: CASSYSPGQFYEQYF. The CDR3 DNA is TGTGCCAGCAGCTATTCTCCGGGACAATTCTACGAGCAGTACTTC.

This rearrangement joins TRBV9 to TRBJ2-3, with 10 nucleotides matching TRBD2. The V gene's germline CDR1 is SGDLS and CDR2 YYNGEE. V gave up 1 base and J gave up 3 bases; unmatched junction bases: 5. The CDR3 has 16 residues. The CDR3 bases are TGTGCCAGCAGCGTACTAACTAGCGGGAATACAGATACGCAGTATTTT. It specifies CASSVLTSGNTDTQYF.

The count of this clone is one. The chain is built from TRBV30 and TRBJ1-3; no reliable D call. Looked up from germline, CDR1 is GTSNPN and CDR2 is SVGIG (reference sequence). The CDR3 is 13 residues long. Trimming shortened V by 4 bases and J by 5 bases, and 12 bases separated the two germline ends. The CDR3 coding sequence is TGTGCCTGGACGTTAGACTGGAGAAACACCATATATTTT. Its protein is CAWTLDWRNTIYF.

The chain links TRBV19 to TRBJ1-1; D might be TRBD1 (5 bases). CDR3 length: 15 residues. Germline lookup yields CDR1 LNHDA and CDR2 SQIVND (reference sequence). Trimming shortened V by 5 bases and J by 4 bases, and 17 bases separated the two germline ends. The CDR3 loop is CASSPRDLAGTEAFF. CDR3 sequence (DNA): TGTGCCAGTAGTCCTCGGGACTTAGCGGGCACTGAAGCTTTCTTT.

The chain is built from TRBV15 and TRBJ2-1; 9 positions agree with TRBD2. Germline loops: CDR1 LNHNV, CDR2 YYDKDF (reference sequence). This CDR3 region has 18 residues. Trimming at V came to 1 base and at J to 9 bases, leaving 16 bases not matched to a gene. Here the CDR3 reads CATSRAGTASGTLSEQFF. DNA for the CDR3: TGTGCCACCAGCAGAGCCGGGACGGCTAGCGGGACTCTAAGTGAGCAGTTCTTC. Full variable domain (outside the CDR3, taken from reference TRBV15 and TRBJ2-1): DAMVIQNPRYQVTQFGKPVTLSCSQTLNHNVMYWYQQKSSQAPKLLFHYYDKDFNNEADTPDNFQSRRPNTSFCFLDIRSPGLGDTAMYLCATSRAGTASGTLSEQFFGPGTRLTVL.

V usage is TRBV7-3 and J usage is TRBJ2-7, with 9 bases matching TRBD1. The CDR3 runs to 13 residues. Trimming cost V 5 bases and J 7 bases; bases outside gene matches: 6. CDR1 is SGHTA and CDR2 is FQGTGA in the germline V gene. CDR3 nucleotide sequence: TGTGCCAGCAGCCGGGACAGGGTCTCGGAGCAGTACTTC. This translates into CASSRDRVSEQYF. Variable domain in full (rest from reference TRBV7-3 and TRBJ2-7): GAGVSQTPSNKVTEKGKYVELRCDPISGHTALYWYRQSLGQGPEFLIYFQGTGAADDSGLPNDRFFAVRPEGSVSTLKIQRTERGDSAVYLCASSRDRVSEQYFGPGTRLTVT.

The chain is built from TRBV7-9 and TRBJ1-1; TRBD1 agrees at 7 bases. This CDR3 is built from 16 residues. V was clipped by 2 bases and J by 5 bases; unmatched bases: 11. The germline gives CDR1 SEHNR, CDR2 FQNEAQ (reference sequence). The CDR3 region is CASSLRGLRGGTEAFF. The CDR3 DNA follows: TGTGCCAGCAGCTTAAGGGGGCTCCGAGGTGGAACTGAAGCTTTCTTT.

The chain recombines TRBV6-5 with TRBJ1-4; 10 bases are shared with TRBD1. The CDR3 length is 14 residues. Germline V gene sequence: CDR1 MNHEY, CDR2 SVGAGI. Trimming cost V 6 bases and J 8 bases; bases outside gene matches: 6. CDR3 region: CASRTGTGDEKLFF. CDR3 DNA: TGTGCCAGCAGAACCGGGACAGGGGACGAAAAACTGTTTTTT.

This rearrangement joins TRBV6-5 to TRBJ2-3; D is possibly TRBD2 (7 bases). This CDR3 contains 15 residues. Germline lookup yields CDR1 MNHEY and CDR2 SVGAGI. With 5 bases removed from V and 1 base from J, the gap between germline ends came to 13 bases. CDR3 sequence (DNA): TGTGCCAGCAGTACAAGGGGGGGCGGCACAGATACGCAGTATTTT. Encoded protein: CASSTRGGGTDTQYF.

The chain joins TRBV2 to TRBJ2-7; 9 positions match TRBD2. The CDR3 has 15 amino acids. Germline lookup yields CDR1 SNHLY and CDR2 FYNNEI. V gave up 1 base and J gave up 4 bases; unmatched junction bases: 5. CDR3 in amino acids: CASSEDAGGKYEQYF. CDR3 coding DNA: TGTGCCAGCAGTGAAGACGCGGGGGGGAAATACGAGCAGTACTTC.